These 30 T cell receptor beta chains were all obtained from the same sample, sequenced in a study of blood T cell repertoires in COVID-19. TCRdb keeps only in-frame clones here, not all; method: immunoSEQ multiplex PCR. The data contain approximately 54,000 clones, 90% of them seen just once; the ten biggest clones take up about 4%. Sequenced input: peripheral blood. The receptors originated from a man aged 50 to 60 with acute or convalescent COVID-19.

The chain links TRBV6-2 or TRBV6-3 to TRBJ1-1; 10 nucleotides line up with TRBD1. The CDR3 has 14 residues. Germline assignment: CDR1 MNHEY and CDR2 SVGEGT. J gave up 10 bases and V 4 bases, and 9 bases lay outside the gene matches. In DNA form, the CDR3 reads TGTGCCAGCAGTTTGGGGACAGGGGAAATTGGAGCTTTCTTT. Protein product: CASSLGTGEIGAFF.

This clone was picked up one time. The CDR3 DNA sequence: TGTGCCAGCAGTTACGGACAGGGGTCTACAAATGGCTACACCTTC. Encoded protein: CASSYGQGSTNGYTF. The genes are TRBV3-1 (or the pseudogene TRBV3-2) and TRBJ1-2; 9 bases are shared with TRBD1. CDR3 length: 15 amino acids. Germline CDR1 is LGHDT and CDR2 is YNNKEL (reference sequence). V shed 6 bases, J shed 6 bases, and the junction held 11 bases outside the gene matches.

This chain uses TRBV14 with TRBJ1-2, with D uncertain. The CDR3 runs to 21 residues. The germline V gene encodes CDR1 SGHDN and CDR2 FVKESK. The V gene lost 0 bases and the J gene lost 0 bases, with 26 bases spanning the gap. DNA for the CDR3: TGTGCCAGCAGCCAAGAGGAGCCCTCACCTTTTCCACAAGGAGCTAACTATGGCTACACCTTC. It specifies CASSQEEPSPFPQGANYGYTF.

The chain links TRBV9 to TRBJ1-5; 7 bases are shared with TRBD1. Losses at the gene ends were 4 bases for V and 5 bases for J; bases not matched to a gene: 9. Germline CDR1 and CDR2: SGDLS and YYNGEE. This CDR3 is 15 amino acids long. In DNA form, the CDR3 reads TGTGCCAGCAGCCGAGGGGGACAGCTACATCAGCCCCAGCATTTT. Protein sequence: CASSRGGQLHQPQHF.

V and J are TRBV5-1 and TRBJ2-7; D is perhaps TRBD2 (6 bases). Germline V lookup: CDR1 SGHRS, CDR2 YFSETQ. The CDR3 extends over 14 amino acids. V lost 4 bases and J lost 6, with 17 bases in between. This CDR3 is CASSPGAGRGEQYF. The CDR3 DNA is TGCGCCAGCAGCCCTGGGGCAGGGCGGGGCGAGCAGTACTTC.

The chain carries TRBV7-6 and TRBJ2-7, with a possible D match to TRBD2 (6 bases). The germline V and J ends were trimmed by 0 bases and 6 bases, with 15 bases remaining between them. The CDR3 consists of 15 residues. CDR1 and CDR2 (germline): SGHVS, FNYEAQ. CDR3: CASSLAGGFIGEQYF. The DNA of the CDR3 is TGTGCCAGCAGCTTAGCGGGAGGATTCATAGGCGAGCAGTACTTC.

The rearrangement uses TRBV27 and TRBJ1-6; TRBD1 might be the D (6 bases). V was trimmed by 6 bases and J by 4 bases, leaving 22 bases between them. Germline values: CDR1 MNHEY, CDR2 SMNVEV (reference sequence). This CDR3 spans 18 amino acids. In nucleotides, the CDR3 is TGTGCCAGCAGCCCCATCAGGTGGGGGGGCGCGTATAATTCACCCCTCCACTTT. Its translation is CASSPIRWGGAYNSPLHF.

The chain joins TRBV5-4 to TRBJ1-1, with D uncertain. Germline V gives CDR1 SGHNT, CDR2 YYREEE (reference sequence). V was pared by 0 bases and J by 1 base, with 7 bases between. This CDR3 comprises 14 residues. The DNA for the CDR3 is TGTGCCAGCAGCTTGGATTTACAGAACACTGAAGCTTTCTTT. Residues: CASSLDLQNTEAFF.

The V and J genes are TRBV30 and TRBJ1-2, with 8 bases fitting TRBD1. Germline lookup yields CDR1 GTSNPN and CDR2 SVGIG (reference sequence). The CDR3 has 13 residues. The ends lost 4 bases at V and 2 bases at J; junction bases unmatched: 3. CDR3 DNA: TGTGCCTGGACCAGGACAGGGAACTATGGCTACACCTTC. It yields the protein CAWTRTGNYGYTF. Looking up the rest from reference TRBV30 and TRBJ1-2 gives the full variable domain: SQTIHQWPATLVQPVGSPLSLECTVEGTSNPNLYWYRQAAGRGLQLLFYSVGIGQISSEVPQNLSASRPQDRQFILSSKKLLLSDSGFYLCAWTRTGNYGYTFGSGTRLTVV.

The chain joins TRBV4-1 to TRBJ1-5; TRBD1 matches at 9 bases. V dropped 3 bases and J dropped 5; count of bases not matched to a gene: 11. Germline loops: CDR1 MGHRA, CDR2 YSYEKL. CDR3 length equals 17 residues. The CDR3 loop reads CASSHPAGTGRDQPQHF. DNA of the CDR3: TGCGCCAGCAGCCATCCGGCCGGGACAGGGAGGGATCAGCCCCAGCATTTT.

V gene TRBV6-5 combines with J gene TRBJ1-6; D might be TRBD1 (5 bases). Germline-derived CDR1 and CDR2 are MNHEY and SVGAGI. Trimming stripped 0 bases from V and 7 bases from J, with 7 bases between. This CDR3 spans 14 amino acids. For the CDR3, the DNA is TGTGCCAGCAGTTACTCGGGGGGAAATTCACCCCTCCACTTT. This encodes CASSYSGGNSPLHF.

This chain connects TRBV27 to TRBJ2-6, with D perhaps matching TRBD1 (5 bases). Trimming took 4 bases from V and 2 from J, leaving 18 bases between them. This CDR3 has 18 residues. The germline V gene has CDR1 MNHEY and CDR2 SMNVEV (reference sequence). The DNA of the CDR3 is TGTGCCAGCAGTTCCCTTCTCACAGGTTCTACTGGGGCCAACGTCCTGACTTTC. Translated: CASSSLLTGSTGANVLTF.

V and J are TRBV4-1 and TRBJ2-7; 10 bases map to TRBD1. The V and J ends lost 3 bases and 3 bases, in that order; junction bases with no gene match: 5. This CDR3 contains 15 residues. The germline V gene has CDR1 MGHRA and CDR2 YSYEKL. The CDR3 spells CASSHPGQGIYEQYF. CDR3 nucleotide sequence: TGCGCCAGCAGCCACCCGGGACAGGGGATCTACGAGCAGTACTTC.

The chain combines TRBV29-1 with TRBJ2-5; 10 bases match TRBD2. From germline, CDR1 is SQVTM and CDR2 ANQGSEA. The V gene end was trimmed by 7 bases and the J gene end by 7 bases; junction bases not matched to a gene: 6. The CDR3 has 12 amino acids. The CDR3 sequence: CSAPSGSGTQYF. In DNA form, the CDR3 reads TGCAGCGCCCCTAGCGGGAGTGGGACCCAGTACTTC. The full variable domain, with the rest looked up from reference TRBV29-1 and TRBJ2-5, is SAVISQKPSRDICQRGTSLTIQCQVDSQVTMMFWYRQQPGQSLTLIATANQGSEATYESGFVIDKFPISRPNLTFSTLTVSNMSPEDSSIYLCSAPSGSGTQYFGPGTRLLVL.

V and J are TRBV23-1 and TRBJ1-1, with D uncertain. TRBV23-1 is an ORF, with its function uncertain. The CDR3 runs 12 residues. V lost 4 bases and J 10 bases, leaving 13 bases between the germline ends. The CDR3 loop reads CASSPKDRGAFF. CDR3 bases: TGCGCCAGCAGTCCTAAAGACCGGGGAGCTTTCTTT.

The V call is TRBV2, the J call TRBJ1-5, with D possibly being TRBD1 (5 bases). CDR1 SNHLY and CDR2 FYNNEI come from the germline V gene. The V and J ends lost 8 bases and 5 bases respectively, with 16 bases between them. This CDR3 contains 14 residues. CDR3 amino acids: CASGADRMDQPQHF. In nucleotides, the CDR3 is TGTGCCAGCGGGGCAGACCGAATGGATCAGCCCCAGCATTTT.

The rearrangement links TRBV6-1 to TRBJ2-2; D is unclear. Deletions cut 1 base from V and 0 bases from J, with 9 bases between. This CDR3 comprises 16 residues. The germline CDR1 and CDR2 sequences are MNHNS and SASEGT. CDR3 DNA sequence: TGTGCCAGCAGTGAAGAAGGAGATACGAACACCGGGGAGCTGTTTTTT. It specifies CASSEEGDTNTGELFF.

The chain recombines TRBV3-1 (or the pseudogene TRBV3-2) with TRBJ2-1; 9 bases line up with TRBD2. The CDR3 extends over 15 amino acids. Germline assignment: CDR1 LGHDT and CDR2 YNNKEL (reference sequence). V was pared by 4 bases and J by 3 bases, with 4 bases of the junction left unmatched. The CDR3 sequence is CASSLGLANYNEQFF. The CDR3 DNA reads TGTGCCAGCAGCCTGGGACTAGCCAACTACAATGAGCAGTTCTTC.

This chain links TRBV5-1 with TRBJ2-1; perhaps TRBD2 as D (5 bases). Germline CDR1 is SGHRS and CDR2 is YFSETQ. CDR3 length: 15 amino acids. V gave up 7 bases and J gave up 2 bases, with 16 bases separating them. For the CDR3, the DNA is TGCGCCAGCTCCGGAGGTGGGAGTCCCTACAATGAGCAGTTCTTC. As protein: CASSGGGSPYNEQFF.

CDR3 loop: CASRSLSGMVDEQYF. The CDR3 nucleotides read TGTGCCAGCAGGAGTCTTAGCGGGATGGTAGACGAGCAGTACTTC. The V call is TRBV6-5, the J call TRBJ2-7; 8 positions agree with TRBD2. This CDR3 is built from 15 residues. CDR1 is MNHEY and CDR2 is SVGAGI in the germline V gene. Losses at the gene ends were 6 bases for V and 5 bases for J; bases not matched to a gene: 12.

V is TRBV19 and J is TRBJ2-1; maybe TRBD1 (5 bases). The germline V gene encodes CDR1 LNHDA and CDR2 SQIVND (reference sequence). The CDR3 spans 14 residues. Trimming removed 6 bases at V and 6 bases at J, with 15 bases between. Here the CDR3 reads CASRRPVGVNEQFF. The CDR3, as DNA: TGTGCCAGTAGGCGCCCGGTAGGGGTCAATGAGCAGTTCTTC.

This chain connects TRBV12-3 or TRBV12-4 to TRBJ2-7; TRBD2 agrees at 10 bases. Germline trimming cut 7 bases from V and 6 bases from J; bases unmatched to any gene: 6. This CDR3 is 13 amino acids long. The CDR3 nucleotides read TGTGCCAGCATGTGGGTAGCGGGAGGCGAGCAGTACTTC. This translates into CASMWVAGGEQYF.

Only a few counts were recorded for this clone. J is TRBJ1-5 and V is TRBV12-3 or TRBV12-4; possible D gene TRBD1, 5 bases. The CDR3 extends over 13 amino acids. Trimming pared 6 bases from V and 7 bases from J, leaving 13 bases between. This CDR3 reads CASRLTGDQPQHF. The CDR3 region has the DNA TGTGCCAGCAGGTTGACGGGGGACCAGCCCCAGCATTTT.

CDR3 residues: CASSYSGTGANEQFF. CDR3 nucleotides: TGTGCCAGCAGTTACTCCGGGACAGGAGCCAATGAGCAGTTCTTC. The rearrangement links TRBV6-5 to TRBJ2-1; 8 bases are shared with TRBD1. The CDR3 is 15 residues long. V lost 0 bases and J lost 6; bases outside the gene matches: 4. The germline gives CDR1 MNHEY, CDR2 SVGAGI.

V and J are TRBV7-9 and TRBJ1-2; the match to TRBD1 covers 8 bases. The length of the CDR3 is 14 residues. J gave up 0 bases and V 3 bases, and 0 bases lay outside the gene matches. CDR1 and CDR2 from the germline V gene are SEHNR and FQNEAQ (reference sequence). The CDR3 reads CASSLTGANYGYTF. CDR3 in DNA: TGTGCCAGCAGCTTGACAGGGGCTAACTATGGCTACACCTTC.

The rearrangement uses TRBV9 and TRBJ2-7, with 11 nucleotides matching TRBD2. After removal of 1 base from V and 6 bases from J, the junction contained 3 bases not matched to a gene. CDR1 and CDR2 from the germline V gene are SGDLS and YYNGEE. This CDR3 has 14 residues. The CDR3 spells CASSVTSGSFEQYF. Written as DNA, the CDR3 is TGTGCCAGCAGCGTAACTAGCGGGAGCTTCGAGCAGTACTTC.

V usage is TRBV12-3 or TRBV12-4 and J usage is TRBJ2-4, with D tentatively TRBD1 (6 bases). The V gene lost 6 bases and the J gene lost 8 bases, with 14 bases spanning the gap. The CDR3 is 13 residues long. In DNA form, the CDR3 reads TGTGCCAGCAGAAAAACAGGGATGGACATTCAGTACTTC. Protein sequence: CASRKTGMDIQYF.

This sequence joins TRBV18 and TRBJ1-1; the D gene is possibly TRBD1 (6 bases). V lost 6 bases to trimming and J lost 3 bases, with 14 bases between them. Germline V lookup: CDR1 KGHSH, CDR2 LQKENI. The CDR3 has 14 residues. Written as DNA, the CDR3 is TGTGCCAGCTCGTCCGACAGGAGAGACACTGAAGCTTTCTTT. Its translation: CASSSDRRDTEAFF. The variable domain in full, with the rest retrieved from reference TRBV18 and TRBJ1-1, is NAGVMQNPRHLVRRRGQEARLRCSPMKGHSHVYWYRQLPEEGLKFMVYLQKENIIDESGMPKERFSAEFPKEGPSILRIQQVVRGDSAAYFCASSSDRRDTEAFFGQGTRLTVV.

In its sample, this clone was seen once. This chain connects TRBV10-3 to TRBJ2-7; 7 nucleotides match TRBD1. The germline V gene encodes CDR1 ENHRY and CDR2 SYGVKD. V lost 2 bases, J lost 6 bases, and 7 bases stayed unmatched. The CDR3 spans 14 residues. The CDR3: CAISEGTAGGEQYF. In DNA, the CDR3 is TGTGCCATCAGTGAGGGGACAGCCGGCGGCGAGCAGTACTTC.

The rearrangement joins TRBV28 to TRBJ1-1; D possibly corresponds to TRBD1 (6 bases). This CDR3 spans 13 amino acids. Germline CDR1 is MDHEN and CDR2 is SYDVKM. V was trimmed by 8 bases and J by 4 bases, leaving 14 bases between them. This CDR3 reads CASGLGGATEAFF. CDR3 sequence (DNA): TGTGCCAGCGGACTGGGGGGGGCCACTGAAGCTTTCTTT.